The next 24 T cell receptor beta chains were all read from a single sample in a study of T cells in Graves' hyperthyroidism and ophthalmopathy. Amplified regions were TCR beta CDR3 sequences from RNA transcripts. Researchers ran a first-round RT-PCR on the TCR CDR3 using the HTBI primer set. TCRdb re-derived calls from the multiplex PCR reads in MiXCR, one entry per CDR3 protein. The sample carries about 640,000 distinct CDR3 sequences, less than 25% recorded once. The sample was blood. Source of these receptors: a man aged 30 to 39 with Graves' ophthalmopathy.

This clonotype was recorded a few times. This chain connects TRBV28 to TRBJ1-2; D is ambiguous. This CDR3 contains 13 residues. The germline CDR1 and CDR2 sequences are MDHEN and SYDVKM. V was cut by 2 bases and J by 1 base, with 5 bases left in between. The CDR3 region has the DNA TGTGCCAGCAGTTTAAAGCTTAACTATGGCTACACCTTC. Encoded protein: CASSLKLNYGYTF.

Points on this clonotype: This clone may be a read error of a much larger clone one base away. This chain links TRBV20-1 with TRBJ2-5, with D perhaps matching TRBD1 (5 bases). There are 14 residues in the CDR3. V shed 6 bases and J shed 2 bases, with 16 bases lying between them. Germline V gives CDR1 DFQATT, CDR2 SNEGSKA (reference sequence). CDR3 sequence (DNA): TGCAGTGCCTCCTTCCAGGGATCACAAGAGACCCAGTACTTC. This sequence encodes CSASFQGSQETQYF.

This clonotype was detected a few times. The rearrangement uses TRBV4-3 and TRBJ1-2; D is unresolved. V lost 0 bases to trimming and J lost 4 bases, with 12 bases between them. The CDR3 is 15 amino acids. Germline V gene sequence: CDR1 LGHNA, CDR2 YSLEER. CDR3 sequence (DNA): TGCGCCAGCAGCCAAGATCGGGCAGATTTCTATGGCTACACCTTC. As protein: CASSQDRADFYGYTF.

This clonotype was found a few times. This chain uses TRBV6-1 with TRBJ2-3; 8 bases align to TRBD1. The CDR3 consists of 15 residues. The trim removed 5 bases at V and 4 bases at J, leaving 8 bases unmatched. The germline CDR1 and CDR2 sequences are MNHNS and SASEGT. CDR3 DNA sequence: TGTGCCAGCAGTTATGGGGACAGGATCGCAGATACGCAGTATTTT. This encodes CASSYGDRIADTQYF.

The chain uses TRBV6-2 or TRBV6-3 and TRBJ2-7; 8 positions agree with TRBD1. Trimming cost V 5 bases and J 5 bases; bases outside gene matches: 8. From germline, CDR1 is MNHEY and CDR2 SVGEGT. This CDR3 contains 14 residues. Written as DNA, the CDR3 is TGTGCCAGCAGTCCCGGGACAGGAGGACACGAGCAGTACTTC. Its protein product is CASSPGTGGHEQYF.

The CDR3 loop reads CASSVGGTGGSPLHF. The CDR3 nucleotides read TGTGCCAGCAGCGTCGGTGGGACAGGGGGTTCACCCCTCCACTTT. J is TRBJ1-6 and V is TRBV9; 11 bases agree with TRBD1. The trim removed 2 bases at V and 9 bases at J, leaving 4 bases unmatched. The CDR3 runs to 15 residues. CDR1 is SGDLS, CDR2 YYNGEE, per germline.

The V gene is TRBV28, the J gene TRBJ2-7; D remains unclear. The CDR3 length is 11 residues. Trimming cost V 2 bases and J 6 bases, with 5 bases left between them. Looked up from germline, CDR1 is MDHEN and CDR2 is SYDVKM. For the CDR3, the DNA is TGTGCCAGCAGTTTAGCGGCCGAGCAGTACTTC. This gives the protein CASSLAAEQYF.

In its sample, this clonotype was seen many times. V is TRBV5-1 and J is TRBJ2-7, with D uncertain. This CDR3 has 15 amino acids. Germline CDR1 SGHRS, CDR2 YFSETQ. V was trimmed by 4 bases and J by 2 bases, leaving 16 bases between them. The CDR3 region is CASSIPSYPTYEQYF. The CDR3 DNA sequence: TGCGCCAGCAGCATCCCGTCGTATCCAACCTACGAGCAGTACTTC.

Points on this clonotype: An end of the junction differs from the germline gene, which may be a read error. The genes are TRBV5-1 and TRBJ2-7; D might be TRBD2 (6 bases). CDR3 length equals 16 residues. Germline CDR1 and CDR2: SGHRS and YFSETQ. The CDR3 region is CASSVREFTQISEQYF. In DNA, the CDR3 is TGTGCCAGCAGCGTCCGGGAGTTTACCCAAATTTCCGAGCAGTACTTC.

This clonotype was counted a few times. The rearrangement uses TRBV7-8 and TRBJ1-1; maybe TRBD1 (6 bases). Germline assignment: CDR1 SGHVS and CDR2 FQNEAQ. The CDR3 has 13 amino acids. Trimming cost V 5 bases and J 5 bases, with 12 bases left between them. CDR3 in DNA: TGTGCCAGCAGCCTGGACCAGGGGACTGAAGCTTTCTTT. It encodes CASSLDQGTEAFF.

This clonotype was observed many times. The genes are TRBV28 and TRBJ1-2; 7 positions agree with TRBD1. With V trimmed by 5 bases and J by 0 bases, 6 bases remained unmatched. CDR3 length equals 15 residues. In germline, CDR1 is MDHEN, CDR2 SYDVKM. The CDR3 loop reads CASSLSDRANYGYTF. In DNA form, the CDR3 reads TGTGCCAGCAGTCTAAGTGACAGGGCTAACTATGGCTACACCTTC.

This clonotype was detected ten times or more. The genes are TRBV4-1 and TRBJ2-1; 9 nucleotides agree with TRBD1. The ends lost 3 bases at V and 8 bases at J; junction bases unmatched: 8. CDR3 size: 15 residues. Per the germline V gene, CDR1 is MGHRA and CDR2 is YSYEKL. Written as DNA, the CDR3 is TGCGCCAGCAGCCAGCGGACAGGGGACGTAGATGAGCAGTTCTTC. Its protein product is CASSQRTGDVDEQFF.

This clonotype occurred once. At one end, the junction sequence differs from germline, possibly due to a read error. The chain joins TRBV12-3 or TRBV12-4 to TRBJ2-7; no clear D gene. The CDR3 has 11 amino acids. The CDR3 protein is CTSSLGHEQYF. The CDR3 region has the DNA TGTACCAGCAGTTTGGGCCACGAGCAGTACTTC.

The chain links TRBV30 to TRBJ2-1; 11 bases fit TRBD2. The CDR3 extends over 15 amino acids. V lost 6 bases and J lost 6; bases outside the gene matches: 10. Germline V gene sequence: CDR1 GTSNPN, CDR2 SVGIG (reference sequence). The CDR3 DNA is TGTGCCTGCAGTCACCTAGCGGGAGGAGGCAATGAGCAGTTCTTC. It specifies CACSHLAGGGNEQFF.

This clonotype was picked up a small number of times. The chain carries TRBV4-2 and TRBJ2-1, with 8 nucleotides matching TRBD2. From germline, CDR1 is LGHNA and CDR2 YNFKEQ. Trimming took 3 bases from V and 10 from J; bases not matched to a gene: 11. The CDR3 loop spans 15 amino acids. CDR3 sequence reads: CASSQDLSGMGEQFF. In nucleotides, the CDR3 is TGTGCCAGCAGCCAGGACCTTAGCGGGATGGGGGAGCAGTTCTTC.

The sample holds many counts of this clonotype. This chain joins TRBV28 and TRBJ1-3; possibly TRBD1 for D (5 bases). CDR3 size: 15 residues. Germline-derived CDR1 and CDR2 are MDHEN and SYDVKM. V lost 4 bases to trimming and J lost 0 bases, with 10 bases between them. In nucleotides, the CDR3 is TGTGCCAGCAGTTCCCCCAGGGCCTCTGGAAACACCATATATTTT. Its protein is CASSSPRASGNTIYF.

The chain couples TRBV28 to TRBJ1-5, with 7 positions matching TRBD1. CDR3 size: 19 residues. Trimming removed 2 bases from V and 1 base from J; junction bases left unmatched: 14. The germline V gene has CDR1 MDHEN and CDR2 SYDVKM. This chain's CDR3 is CASSLTIGQGDWSNQPQHF. The CDR3 DNA sequence: TGTGCCAGCAGTTTAACTATAGGGCAGGGGGATTGGAGCAATCAGCCCCAGCATTTT.

This clonotype was seen a few times. The gene calls are TRBV11-2 and TRBJ2-1, with 14 bases lining up with TRBD2. V lost 8 bases, J lost 9 bases, and 9 bases stayed unmatched. Germline CDR1 is SGHAT and CDR2 is FQNNGV. The CDR3 runs 15 residues. The chain's CDR3 is CASLPGLAGVAEQFF. CDR3 DNA sequence: TGTGCCAGCCTCCCGGGACTAGCGGGAGTCGCTGAGCAGTTCTTC.

This clonotype was counted only a few times. The genes are TRBV20-1 and TRBJ1-6; D is possibly TRBD1 (5 bases). V lost 0 bases and J 0 bases, leaving 12 bases between the germline ends. CDR3 size: 17 residues. Germline lookup yields CDR1 DFQATT and CDR2 SNEGSKA (reference sequence). The CDR3, as DNA: TGCAGTGCTAGAGAAGTACAGGCGAGCTCCTATAATTCACCCCTCCACTTT. It codes for CSAREVQASSYNSPLHF.

This clonotype was picked up many times. The rearrangement joins TRBV2 to TRBJ1-5, with a tentative D call TRBD1 (6 bases). The germline V gene encodes CDR1 SNHLY and CDR2 FYNNEI. The CDR3 is 17 residues long. Trimming stripped 0 bases from V and 0 bases from J, with 12 bases between. For the CDR3, the DNA is TGTGCCAGCAGTGAAGCCGACAGGCCATATAGCAATCAGCCCCAGCATTTT. It translates to CASSEADRPYSNQPQHF.

This rearrangement joins TRBV13 to TRBJ2-3; D is perhaps TRBD1 (6 bases). CDR3 length equals 15 residues. CDR1 and CDR2 (germline): PRHDT, FYEKMQ (reference sequence). Deletions cut 3 bases from V and 2 bases from J, with 12 bases between. The CDR3 sequence: CASSFRGGSTDTQYF. For the CDR3, the DNA is TGTGCCAGCAGCTTCAGGGGTGGGTCCACAGATACGCAGTATTTT.

The chain joins TRBV6-1 to TRBJ2-1; either TRBD1 or TRBD2 may supply D (7 bases each). The CDR3 spans 16 residues. Germline V gene lookup returns CDR1 MNHNS and CDR2 SASEGT. The V and J ends lost 2 bases and 10 bases respectively, with 21 bases between them. The CDR3 region is CASSELTGTGEGEQFF. In DNA, the CDR3 is TGTGCCAGCAGTGAACTAACCGGAACAGGGGAGGGGGAGCAGTTCTTC.

The chain joins TRBV6-1 to TRBJ1-2, with no clear D. The CDR3 is 14 residues long. Per the germline V gene, CDR1 is MNHNS and CDR2 is SASEGT. V lost 2 bases, J lost 4 bases, and 11 bases lay in between. CDR3 nucleotide sequence: TGTGCCAGCAGTGAACTGGAGGGAGGCTATGGCTACACCTTC. Translation: CASSELEGGYGYTF.

This clonotype showed up many times. The chain combines TRBV6-5 with TRBJ1-1; possibly TRBD1 for D (5 bases). Germline CDR1 and CDR2: MNHEY and SVGAGI. This CDR3 comprises 16 residues. V was pared by 0 bases and J by 1 base, with 12 bases between. The CDR3 DNA follows: TGTGCCAGCAGTTACTCGTTGACAGTCGCGAACACTGAAGCTTTCTTT. Translating it yields CASSYSLTVANTEAFF.